This passage covers 13 T cell receptor beta chains from one sample sequenced in a study of T cells in localized non-small cell lung cancer (dated by TCRdb to between 2020 and 2021). To prepare the library, the immunoSEQ multiplex PCR assay was applied. Held by TCRdb, this immuneACCESS table contains in-frame sequences only and omits some clones. Under half of the omission traces to an unresolved V gene where checked; the cause of the rest is unknown. The sample table contains about 77,000 clones; only one count was recorded for 88% of them. About 20% of the sample belongs to the ten largest clones. The sequenced sample was peripheral blood, obtained before any cancer treatment. The receptor source for this set is a woman aged 40-69 years with stage I squamous cell lung carcinoma.

This clone was detected once. The CDR3 nucleotides are TGCGCCAGCAGCTCGTTCGGACAGGGAATGGTCACTGAAGCTTTCTTT. Translated: CASSSFGQGMVTEAFF. The V call is TRBV5-1, the J call TRBJ1-1, with 8 bases matching TRBD1. The CDR3 contains 16 residues. J gave up 4 bases and V 3 bases, and 11 bases lay outside the gene matches. Per germline, CDR1 SGHRS and CDR2 YFSETQ.

This clone was detected only once. This chain links TRBV5-6 with TRBJ1-2, with D unresolved. V gave up 0 bases and J gave up 3 bases, with 6 bases separating them. The CDR3 runs to 13 residues. Germline CDR1 and CDR2: SGHDT and YYEEEE. The CDR3 loop reads CASSLDTDYGYTF. In DNA form, the CDR3 reads TGTGCCAGCAGCTTGGACACCGACTATGGCTACACCTTC.

This rearrangement joins TRBV9 to TRBJ1-2; D unresolved. Deletions cut 4 bases from V and 8 bases from J, with 18 bases between. Germline values: CDR1 SGDLS, CDR2 YYNGEE. This CDR3 region has 14 residues. CDR3 nucleotides: TGTGCCAGCAGCTCCCGGATAACCGATACCGGCTACACCTTC. Encoded protein: CASSSRITDTGYTF. Full variable domain (missing parts from reference TRBV9 and TRBJ1-2): DSGVTQTPKHLITATGQRVTLRCSPRSGDLSVYWYQQSLDQGLQFLIQYYNGEERAKGNILERFSAQQFPDLHSELNLSSLELGDSALYFCASSSRITDTGYTFGSGTRLTVV.

The CDR3 DNA follows: TGTGCCAGTAGTACGGGACAGGGGGCCGCGAACACCGGGGAGCTGTTTTTT. It encodes CASSTGQGAANTGELFF. The chain links TRBV19 to TRBJ2-2; 12 bases align to TRBD1. This CDR3 region has 17 residues. CDR1 LNHDA and CDR2 SQIVND come from the germline V gene (reference sequence). Trimming took 4 bases from V and 0 from J; bases not matched to a gene: 3.

The chain employs TRBV20-1 and TRBJ2-3; TRBD1 might be the D (6 bases). The V gene lost 7 bases and the J gene lost 7 bases, with 12 bases spanning the gap. This CDR3 contains 11 residues. CDR1 DFQATT and CDR2 SNEGSKA come from the germline V gene (reference sequence). CDR3 sequence (DNA): TGCAGTGGTCAGGGGCCTAATACGCAGTATTTT. This gives the protein CSGQGPNTQYF.

This chain links TRBV27 with TRBJ1-2, with D perhaps matching TRBD1 (5 bases). Germline V gene lookup returns CDR1 MNHEY and CDR2 SMNVEV (reference sequence). This CDR3 is 14 amino acids long. Trimming pared 3 bases from V and 5 bases from J, leaving 13 bases between. The CDR3 sequence: CASSFNTGVYGYTF. The CDR3 bases are TGTGCCAGCAGTTTCAATACAGGCGTATATGGCTACACCTTC.

As for this clone: The same CDR3 arises from other DNA sequences in this sample as well. The chain links TRBV7-6 to TRBJ1-2; TRBD1 might be the D (6 bases). Germline-derived CDR1 and CDR2 are SGHVS and FNYEAQ. The CDR3 consists of 13 residues. The ends were cut back, 5 bases at V and 2 bases at J, with 9 bases in the middle. The CDR3 sequence: CASSPQGNYGYTF. The CDR3 DNA reads TGTGCCAGCAGCCCCCAGGGGAACTATGGCTACACCTTC.

The rearrangement links TRBV10-1 to TRBJ2-4; the D gene is possibly TRBD2 (5 bases). Looked up from germline, CDR1 is WNHNN and CDR2 is SYGVQD (reference sequence). The CDR3 has 15 residues. The V end lost 5 bases, the J end lost 0 bases, and 11 bases lay between the germline ends. The chain's CDR3 is CASSPRGIAKNIQYF. The CDR3 coding sequence is TGCGCCAGCAGTCCTCGGGGAATAGCCAAAAACATTCAGTACTTC.

The rearrangement links TRBV29-1 to TRBJ2-7; TRBD1 is a possible D gene (6 bases). Germline CDR1 reads SQVTM; CDR2 reads ANQGSEA. Trimming removed 6 bases at V and 0 bases at J, with 12 bases between. The CDR3 runs to 13 residues. The CDR3 is CSVSGETSYEQYF. In DNA, the CDR3 is TGCAGCGTATCAGGGGAAACCTCCTACGAGCAGTACTTC.

The chain combines TRBV5-4 with TRBJ2-1, with TRBD2 matching 13 bases. The CDR3 runs 20 residues. V lost 7 bases and J lost 0; bases outside the gene matches: 16. Germline V gene lookup returns CDR1 SGHNT and CDR2 YYREEE (reference sequence). Here the CDR3 reads CASQLNPGLAGLSSYNEQFF. In DNA form, the CDR3 reads TGTGCCAGCCAACTCAACCCGGGACTAGCGGGATTGAGCTCCTACAATGAGCAGTTCTTC.

V usage is TRBV13 and J usage is TRBJ2-2; D is undetermined. This CDR3 is 16 amino acids long. Between the trimmed V and J ends, which lost 0 bases and 4 bases, there was a span of 12 bases. CDR1 is PRHDT, CDR2 FYEKMQ, per germline (reference sequence). The CDR3 DNA reads TGTGCCAGCAGCTTAGGGGGAACACGGACCACCGGGGAGCTGTTTTTT. As protein: CASSLGGTRTTGELFF.

The chain couples TRBV11-1 to TRBJ1-1, with TRBD1 as a possible D gene (6 bases). V was trimmed by 9 bases and J by 5 bases, leaving 10 bases between them. This CDR3 has 11 residues. Germline V gene lookup returns CDR1 SGHAT and CDR2 FQDESV (reference sequence). This chain's CDR3 is CASTGLTEAFF. CDR3 sequence (DNA): TGTGCCAGTACAGGGTTAACTGAAGCTTTCTTT. The whole variable domain, filled in from reference TRBV11-1 and TRBJ1-1, reads EAEVAQSPRYKITEKSQAVAFWCDPISGHATLYWYRQILGQGPELLVQFQDESVVDDSQLPKDRFSAERLKGVDSTLKIQPAELGDSAMYLCASTGLTEAFFGQGTRLTVV.

This clone was picked up one time. The chain employs TRBV30 and TRBJ1-5, with D possibly matching TRBD1 (5 bases). The germline CDR1 and CDR2 sequences are GTSNPN and SVGIG (reference sequence). V gave up 3 bases and J gave up 5 bases, with 11 bases separating them. The CDR3 loop spans 13 amino acids. The CDR3 region has the DNA TGTGCCTGGAGCCGGGGGTCTTATCAGCCCCAGCATTTT. Amino acid sequence: CAWSRGSYQPQHF.